The T cell receptor beta chain described here comes from a study of CD8+CD57+ T cells in acquired aplastic anemia. For the study at large: Yields of DNA that came from sorted CD4+ and CD8+ cells averaged roughly 3.2 ug.

It was genomic DNA that served as the template for profiling TCR beta VDJ and CDR3. TCRdb redid the calling of the reads with MiXCR, one entry per CDR3 protein. Here the sample spans 80,000 to 100,000 distinct CDR3 sequences, 55% to 80% being singletons. The CDR3 contains 14 residues. The ends lost 5 bases at V and 4 bases at J; junction bases unmatched: 4. Study-level points and caveats: Patients and controls shared over 25 CD8+ CDR3 sequences, highly expressed in patients. Significance was not reached for CD8+ Simpson's diversity between patients and controls.

Individuals selected for sequencing had exhibited CD8+CD57+ cell expansion on flow cytometry. Every patient presented with severe acquired aplastic anemia. On this clonotype itself: Its antigen is unknown.

Sequences were obtained from sorted CD4+, CD8+, or CD8+CD57+ T cells (not recorded which) from PBMCs. The chain carries TRBV12-3 or TRBV12-4 and TRBJ1-2, with 10 bases matching TRBD1. The sequence derives from a human donor with aplastic anemia. In nucleotides, the CDR3 is TGTGCCAGCAGTCGACAGGGGGCGAGCTATGGCTACACCTTC. It specifies CASSRQGASYGYTF.